Below are 20 T cell receptor beta chains sequenced from a single sample in a study of response to subunit inactivated influenza vaccine. TCRdb reanalysed the RT-PCR reads using MiXCR and keeps one entry per CDR3 protein. This sample has approximately 480,000 distinct CDR3 sequences, with about 10% found just once. The starting material was PBMCs from blood, obtained roughly 47 days after vaccination. These receptors came from a man aged 45 to 65 who received an inactivated influenza vaccine.

This clonotype was observed a few times. The chain has TRBV6-2 or TRBV6-3 and TRBJ2-2; D uncertain. The CDR3 consists of 14 residues. The germline V gene has CDR1 MNHEY and CDR2 SVGEGT. Trimming left V 4 bases short and J 1 base short, with 7 bases between. The chain's CDR3 is CASSLRLNTGELFF. For the CDR3, the DNA is TGTGCCAGCAGTTTAAGACTGAACACCGGGGAGCTGTTTTTT.

This clonotype has a handful of counts. The chain couples TRBV5-1 to TRBJ1-5; the D gene is possibly TRBD1 (5 bases). Germline CDR1 reads SGHRS; CDR2 reads YFSETQ. Trimming removed 1 base from V and 8 bases from J, with 13 bases in between. This CDR3 is built from 14 residues. The CDR3, as DNA: TGCGCCAGCAGCTTGTTGGGGGATTCTGAGCCCCAGCATTTT. Its translation is CASSLLGDSEPQHF. The full variable domain, its missing parts supplied by reference TRBV5-1 and TRBJ1-5, is KAGVTQTPRYLIKTRGQQVTLSCSPISGHRSVSWYQQTPGQGLQFLFEYFSETQRNKGNFPGRFSGRQFSNSRSEMNVSTLELGDSALYLCASSLLGDSEPQHFGDGTRLSIL.

There are a few counts of this clonotype. The gene calls are TRBV6-2 or TRBV6-3 and TRBJ1-5, with 10 bases fitting TRBD1. Germline CDR1 reads MNHEY; CDR2 reads SVGEGT. The CDR3 sequence is 17 residues long. With 2 bases clipped from V and 7 bases from J, the junction kept 11 bases outside the gene matches. The CDR3 coding sequence is TGTGCCAGCAGTTACCCAAGGACAGGGGGGAGAGGGCAGCCCCAGCATTTT. Translated: CASSYPRTGGRGQPQHF.

This clonotype was detected ten times or more. CDR3 in DNA: TGTGCCAGCAGCCAAGTTGGACGGCTTGAAGCTTTCTTT. Protein: CASSQVGRLEAFF. The chain carries TRBV3-1 and TRBJ1-1; D unresolved. This CDR3 spans 13 amino acids. Germline V gene sequence: CDR1 LGHDT, CDR2 YNNKEL (reference sequence). Trimming pared 1 base from V and 7 bases from J, leaving 10 bases between.

This clonotype came up a few times. The rearrangement joins TRBV5-1 to TRBJ1-2; D call uncertain. The CDR3 extends over 15 amino acids. Trimming took off 0 bases at V and 4 bases at J, with 13 bases between the two ends. CDR1 and CDR2 from the germline V gene are SGHRS and YFSETQ. CDR3 sequence: CASSLVSNRAYGYTF. In DNA, the CDR3 is TGCGCCAGCAGCTTGGTGAGCAACCGGGCCTATGGCTACACCTTC.

The V call is TRBV5-4, the J call TRBJ1-4, with 11 bases aligning to TRBD1. Germline CDR1 reads SGHNT; CDR2 reads YYREEE (reference sequence). Unmatched junction bases numbered 6, after V lost 3 bases and J lost 2 bases. The CDR3 sequence is 17 residues long. In DNA, the CDR3 is TGTGCCAGCAGCTGGGGGGGACAGGGGGTGACTAATGAAAAACTGTTTTTT. Translating it yields CASSWGGQGVTNEKLFF.

The chain combines TRBV9 with TRBJ2-5, with TRBD1 as a possible D gene (5 bases). This CDR3 contains 15 residues. Trimming pared 4 bases from V and 2 bases from J, leaving 15 bases between. The germline gives CDR1 SGDLS, CDR2 YYNGEE. The CDR3 bases are TGTGCCAGCAGCTCAGAATGGACACTTCAAGAGACCCAGTACTTC. This sequence encodes CASSSEWTLQETQYF.

The chain has TRBV7-3 and TRBJ2-1; 8 bases align to TRBD2. This CDR3 is 15 amino acids long. The junction had 8 bases not matched to a gene; V was cut back by 2 bases and J by 8 bases. CDR1 SGHTA and CDR2 FQGTGA come from the germline V gene. In DNA form, the CDR3 reads TGTGCCAGCAGCTTAGAGAGCGGGAGTTTACATGAGCAGTTCTTC. It is translated as CASSLESGSLHEQFF.

This clonotype was seen ten or more times. The chain links TRBV12-3 or TRBV12-4 to TRBJ2-5, with TRBD1 matching 8 bases. The CDR3 extends over 13 amino acids. Unmatched junction bases numbered 6, after V lost 6 bases and J lost 6 bases. The CDR3 DNA is TGTGCCAGCAGGGACAGGGTCGGGAAGACCCAGTACTTC. Its translation: CASRDRVGKTQYF.

With regard to this clonotype: One end of the junction fails to match germline, which may point to a read error. This chain joins TRBV7-2 and TRBJ2-5, with D possibly being TRBD2 (7 bases). This CDR3 is built from 12 residues. Germline loops: CDR1 SGHTA, CDR2 FQGNSA. The chain's CDR3 is CAGRGGSETQYF. CDR3 sequence (DNA): TGTGCCGGCAGGGGCGGGAGCGAGACCCAGTACTTC.

CDR3 nucleotides: TGTGCCAGCAGTTGGGACACTACCACAGATACGCAGTATTTT. Its translation is CASSWDTTTDTQYF. The J gene is TRBJ2-3, the V gene TRBV12-3 or TRBV12-4; D might be TRBD1 (6 bases). The V and J ends lost 4 bases and 2 bases respectively, with 10 bases between them. The CDR3 covers 14 residues.

This clonotype turned up a few times. The rearrangement links TRBV6-1 to TRBJ2-5; 8 nucleotides align to TRBD2. The germline CDR1 and CDR2 sequences are MNHNS and SASEGT. Trimming at V came to 4 bases and at J to 7 bases, leaving 5 bases not matched to a gene. There are 13 residues in the CDR3. This CDR3 is CASSGGLAGTQYF. Here the CDR3 DNA reads TGTGCCAGCAGTGGTGGACTAGCTGGGACCCAGTACTTC.

The CDR3 bases are TGTGCCAGCAGTTTCCGGGCTGAACAAGTTAGCAATCAGCCCCAGCATTTT. Encoded protein: CASSFRAEQVSNQPQHF. The chain joins TRBV5-5 to TRBJ1-5, with unresolved D. V was trimmed by 5 bases and J by 0 bases, leaving 18 bases between them. There are 17 residues in the CDR3. Germline CDR1 is SGHKS and CDR2 is YYEKEE (reference sequence). The variable domain in full, completed from reference TRBV5-5 and TRBJ1-5, reads DAGVTQSPTHLIKTRGQQVTLRCSPISGHKSVSWYQQVLGQGPQFIFQYYEKEERGRGNFPDRFSARQFPNYSSELNVNALLLGDSALYLCASSFRAEQVSNQPQHFGDGTRLSIL.

The CDR3 DNA follows: TGTGCCACCAGCAGAGAGCGGGAGGGCCCCAAACAAGAGACCCAGTACTTC. It codes for CATSREREGPKQETQYF. The chain couples TRBV15 to TRBJ2-5; 9 bases fit TRBD2. The CDR3 has 17 residues. Per the germline V gene, CDR1 is LNHNV and CDR2 is YYDKDF (reference sequence). The V segment lost 0 bases and the J segment 2 bases; nucleotides outside the gene matches: 7.

The chain couples TRBV6-2 or TRBV6-3 to TRBJ2-7, with 15 positions matching TRBD2. V lost 5 bases and J lost 3; bases outside the gene matches: 8. This CDR3 spans 17 amino acids. Looked up from germline, CDR1 is MNHEY and CDR2 is SVGEGT. CDR3 coding DNA: TGTGCCAGCAGTCGACGGGGACTAGCGGGAGGAAACTACGAGCAGTACTTC. It codes for CASSRRGLAGGNYEQYF.

This clonotype was observed a few times. V and J are TRBV11-2 and TRBJ2-7; a weak D match, TRBD2 (7 bases). The germline V gene has CDR1 SGHAT and CDR2 FQNNGV. The CDR3 spans 14 residues. The ends were cut back, 5 bases at V and 4 bases at J, with 15 bases in the middle. The CDR3 sequence is CASSQEGGPYEQYF. The CDR3 region has the DNA TGTGCCAGCAGCCAAGAGGGGGGGCCTTACGAGCAGTACTTC.

V and J are TRBV5-1 and TRBJ2-1, with a tentative D call TRBD2 (5 bases). The CDR3 is 14 amino acids. Trimming shortened V by 0 bases and J by 8 bases, and 12 bases separated the two germline ends. CDR1 SGHRS and CDR2 YFSETQ come from the germline V gene. DNA of the CDR3: TGCGCCAGCAGCTTGGATCCTAGCATCGATGAGCAGTTCTTC. Encoded protein: CASSLDPSIDEQFF.

This clonotype appeared a few times. This chain connects TRBV4-1 to TRBJ2-5; unclear D gene. Trimming removed 0 bases from V and 3 bases from J, with 5 bases in between. Germline V gives CDR1 MGHRA, CDR2 YSYEKL. The CDR3 is 13 amino acids. This chain's CDR3 is CASSQDTKETQYF. The CDR3 DNA follows: TGCGCCAGCAGCCAAGACACTAAAGAGACCCAGTACTTC.

The table lists this clonotype with many counts. The V call is TRBV5-1, the J call TRBJ2-3, with D perhaps matching TRBD2 (6 bases). Germline-derived CDR1 and CDR2 are SGHRS and YFSETQ. The CDR3 runs 13 residues. The ends were cut back, 4 bases at V and 6 bases at J, with 12 bases in the middle. The CDR3 protein is CASSHGGADTQYF. The DNA for the CDR3 is TGCGCCAGCAGCCACGGGGGAGCTGATACGCAGTATTTT.

V gene TRBV20-1 combines with J gene TRBJ2-1; TRBD1 is a possible D gene (5 bases). This CDR3 is 12 amino acids long. Trimming shortened V by 2 bases and J by 6 bases, and 8 bases separated the two germline ends. CDR1 is DFQATT and CDR2 is SNEGSKA in the germline V gene (reference sequence). CDR3 bases: TGCAGTGCTAGACCAGGGCGCAATGAGCAGTTCTTC. Encoded protein: CSARPGRNEQFF.